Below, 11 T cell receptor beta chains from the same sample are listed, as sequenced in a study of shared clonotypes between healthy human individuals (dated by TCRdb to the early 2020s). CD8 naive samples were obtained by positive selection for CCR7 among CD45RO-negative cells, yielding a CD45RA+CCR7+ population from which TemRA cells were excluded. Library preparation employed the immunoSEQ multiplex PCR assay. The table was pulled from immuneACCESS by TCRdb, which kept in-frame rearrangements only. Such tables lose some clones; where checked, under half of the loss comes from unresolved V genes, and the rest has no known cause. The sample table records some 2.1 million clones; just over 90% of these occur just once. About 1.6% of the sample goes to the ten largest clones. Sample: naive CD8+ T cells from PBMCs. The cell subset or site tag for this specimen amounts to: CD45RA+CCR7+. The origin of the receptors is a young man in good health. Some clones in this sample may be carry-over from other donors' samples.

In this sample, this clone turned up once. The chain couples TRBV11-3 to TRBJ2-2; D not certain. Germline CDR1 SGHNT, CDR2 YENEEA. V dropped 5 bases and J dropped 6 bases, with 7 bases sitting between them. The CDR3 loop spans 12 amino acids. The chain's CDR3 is CASSPEAGELFF. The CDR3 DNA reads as TGTGCCAGCAGCCCAGAGGCCGGGGAGCTGTTTTTT.

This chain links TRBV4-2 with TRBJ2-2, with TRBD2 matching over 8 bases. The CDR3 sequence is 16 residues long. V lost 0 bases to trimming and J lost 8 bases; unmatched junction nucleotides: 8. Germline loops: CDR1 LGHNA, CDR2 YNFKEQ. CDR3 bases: TGTGCCAGCAGCCAAGATTTGGCGGGAGGAGTTGGGGAGCTGTTTTTT. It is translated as CASSQDLAGGVGELFF.

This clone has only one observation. Written as DNA, the CDR3 is TGTGCCAGCAGTGAGTCTAGCGGAACCTACAATGAGCAGTTCTTC. Amino acids: CASSESSGTYNEQFF. The rearrangement joins TRBV2 to TRBJ2-1; the match to TRBD2 covers 7 bases. Germline V lookup: CDR1 SNHLY, CDR2 FYNNEI. The CDR3 is made up of 15 amino acids. Trimming cost V 3 bases and J 2 bases; bases outside gene matches: 4. The complete variable domain, with remaining parts taken from reference TRBV2 and TRBJ2-1, reads EPEVTQTPSHQVTQMGQEVILRCVPISNHLYFYWYRQILGQKVEFLVSFYNNEISEKSEIFDDQFSVERPDGSNFTLKIRSTKLEDSAMYFCASSESSGTYNEQFFGPGTRLTVL.

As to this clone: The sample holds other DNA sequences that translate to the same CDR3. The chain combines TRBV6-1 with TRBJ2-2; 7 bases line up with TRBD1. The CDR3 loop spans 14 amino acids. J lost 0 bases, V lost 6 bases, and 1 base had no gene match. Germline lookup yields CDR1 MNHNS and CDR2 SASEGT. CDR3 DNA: TGTGCCAGCAGAGACAGGGCGAACACCGGGGAGCTGTTTTTT. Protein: CASRDRANTGELFF.

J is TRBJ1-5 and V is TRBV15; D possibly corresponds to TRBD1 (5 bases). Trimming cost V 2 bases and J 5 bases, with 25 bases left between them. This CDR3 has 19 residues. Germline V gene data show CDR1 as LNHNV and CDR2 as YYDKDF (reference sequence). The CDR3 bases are TGTGCCACCAGCAGACCCCGGGAAGGGGATATATTAGAGTATCAGCCCCAGCATTTT. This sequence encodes CATSRPREGDILEYQPQHF.

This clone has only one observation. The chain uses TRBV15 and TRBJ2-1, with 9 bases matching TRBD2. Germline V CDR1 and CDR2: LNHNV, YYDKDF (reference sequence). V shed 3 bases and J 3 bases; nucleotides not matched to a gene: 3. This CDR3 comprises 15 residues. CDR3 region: CATSSGLAYYNEQFF. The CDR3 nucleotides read TGTGCCACCAGCAGCGGACTAGCGTACTACAATGAGCAGTTCTTC.

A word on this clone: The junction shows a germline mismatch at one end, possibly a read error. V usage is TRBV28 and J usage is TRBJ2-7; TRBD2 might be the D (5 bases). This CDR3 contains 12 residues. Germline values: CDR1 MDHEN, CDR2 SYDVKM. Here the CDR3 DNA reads TGTGTCAGCAGTCAGGACCGAGGGGAGCAGTACTTC. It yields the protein CVSSQDRGEQYF.

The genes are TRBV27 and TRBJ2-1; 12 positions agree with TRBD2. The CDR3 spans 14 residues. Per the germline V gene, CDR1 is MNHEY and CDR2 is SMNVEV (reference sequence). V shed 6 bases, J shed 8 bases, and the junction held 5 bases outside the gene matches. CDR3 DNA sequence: TGTGCCAGCAGGACTAGCGGGAGAAGTGATGAGCAGTTCTTC. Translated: CASRTSGRSDEQFF.

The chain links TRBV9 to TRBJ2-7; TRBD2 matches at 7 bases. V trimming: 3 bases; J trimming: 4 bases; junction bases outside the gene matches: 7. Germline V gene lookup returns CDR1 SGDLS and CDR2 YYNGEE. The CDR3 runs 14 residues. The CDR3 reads CASSGVGGWYEQYF. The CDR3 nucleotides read TGTGCCAGCAGCGGCGTGGGGGGGTGGTACGAGCAGTACTTC.

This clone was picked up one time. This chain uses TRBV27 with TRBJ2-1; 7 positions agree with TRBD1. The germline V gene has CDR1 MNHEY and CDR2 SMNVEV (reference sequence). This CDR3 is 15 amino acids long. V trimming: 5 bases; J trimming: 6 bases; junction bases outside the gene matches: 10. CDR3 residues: CASSRQGQSGNEQFF. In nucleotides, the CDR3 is TGTGCCAGCAGTCGACAGGGTCAAAGTGGCAATGAGCAGTTCTTC.

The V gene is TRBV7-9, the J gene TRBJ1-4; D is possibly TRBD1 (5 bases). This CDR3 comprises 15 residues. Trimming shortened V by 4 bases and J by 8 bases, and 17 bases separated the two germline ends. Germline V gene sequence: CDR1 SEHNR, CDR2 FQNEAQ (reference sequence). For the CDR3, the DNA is TGTGCCAGCAGCTCCTTCCGGGACCCGAGAGAAAAACTGTTTTTT. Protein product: CASSSFRDPREKLFF.